The source of this T cell receptor beta chain is a study of cytomegalovirus exposure and HLA in healthy donors. General study points: Accounts indicate the classifier identified cytomegalovirus status with strong specificity and sensitivity.

Clones were sequenced by immunoSEQ multiplex PCR, and TCRdb holds only the in-frame ones, with some missing. The sample has 150,000 to 200,000 clones, 84% seen once. This clone has a handful of counts. What it binds is unknown. The germline CDR1 and CDR2 sequences are SGHRS and YFSETQ. Trimming shortened V by 0 bases and J by 4 bases, and 15 bases separated the two germline ends. This CDR3 region has 16 residues. J is TRBJ2-3 and V is TRBV5-1; a possible D gene is TRBD2 (6 bases). The receptor was isolated from a man aged 25-40 years in good health and CMV-seropositive. The specimen was PBMCs. The CDR3 sequence is CASSLVATGEADTQYF. In DNA, the CDR3 is TGCGCCAGCAGCTTGGTGGCGACGGGAGAGGCAGATACGCAGTATTTT. The complete variable domain, with remaining parts taken from reference TRBV5-1 and TRBJ2-3, reads KAGVTQTPRYLIKTRGQQVTLSCSPISGHRSVSWYQQTPGQGLQFLFEYFSETQRNKGNFPGRFSGRQFSNSRSEMNVSTLELGDSALYLCASSLVATGEADTQYFGPGTRLTVL.